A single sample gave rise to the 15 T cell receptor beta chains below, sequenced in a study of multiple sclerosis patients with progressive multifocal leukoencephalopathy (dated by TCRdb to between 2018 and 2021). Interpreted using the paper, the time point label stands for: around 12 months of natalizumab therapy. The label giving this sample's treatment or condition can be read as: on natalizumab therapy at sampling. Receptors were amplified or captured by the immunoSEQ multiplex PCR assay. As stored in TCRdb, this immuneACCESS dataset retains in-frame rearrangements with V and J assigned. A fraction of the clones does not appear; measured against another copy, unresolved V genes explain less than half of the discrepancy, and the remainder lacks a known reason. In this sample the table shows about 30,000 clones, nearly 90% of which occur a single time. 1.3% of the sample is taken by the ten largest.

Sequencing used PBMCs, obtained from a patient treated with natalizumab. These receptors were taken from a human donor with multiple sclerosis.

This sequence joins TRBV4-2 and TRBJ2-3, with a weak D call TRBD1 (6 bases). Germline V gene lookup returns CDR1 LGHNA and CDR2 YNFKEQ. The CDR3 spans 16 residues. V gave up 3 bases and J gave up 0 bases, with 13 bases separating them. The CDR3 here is CASSHIGTQSTDTQYF. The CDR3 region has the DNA TGTGCCAGCAGCCACATCGGGACACAGAGCACAGATACGCAGTATTTT.

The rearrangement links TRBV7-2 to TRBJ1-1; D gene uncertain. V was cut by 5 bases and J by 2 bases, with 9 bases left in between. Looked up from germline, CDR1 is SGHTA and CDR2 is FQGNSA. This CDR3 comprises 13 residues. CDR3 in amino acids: CASSPTLNTEAFF. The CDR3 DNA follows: TGTGCCAGCAGCCCCACGTTAAACACTGAAGCTTTCTTT.

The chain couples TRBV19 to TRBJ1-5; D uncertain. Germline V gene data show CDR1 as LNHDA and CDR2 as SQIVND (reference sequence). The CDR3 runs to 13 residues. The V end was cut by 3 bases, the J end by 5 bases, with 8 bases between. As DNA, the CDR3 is TGTGCCAGTAGTATCCGTAGGGATCAGCCCCAGCATTTT. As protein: CASSIRRDQPQHF. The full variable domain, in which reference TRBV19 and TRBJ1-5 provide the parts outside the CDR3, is DGGITQSPKYLFRKEGQNVTLSCEQNLNHDAMYWYRQDPGQGLRLIYYSQIVNDFQKGDIAEGYSVSREKKESFPLTVTSAQKNPTAFYLCASSIRRDQPQHFGDGTRLSIL.

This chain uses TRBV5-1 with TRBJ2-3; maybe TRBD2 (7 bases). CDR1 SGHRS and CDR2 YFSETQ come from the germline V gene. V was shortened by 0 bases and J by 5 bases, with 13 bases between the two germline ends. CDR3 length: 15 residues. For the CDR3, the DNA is TGCGCCAGCAGCTTGGAGGGGGGCGGGGGAGATACGCAGTATTTT. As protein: CASSLEGGGGDTQYF. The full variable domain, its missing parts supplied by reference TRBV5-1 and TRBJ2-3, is KAGVTQTPRYLIKTRGQQVTLSCSPISGHRSVSWYQQTPGQGLQFLFEYFSETQRNKGNFPGRFSGRQFSNSRSEMNVSTLELGDSALYLCASSLEGGGGDTQYFGPGTRLTVL.

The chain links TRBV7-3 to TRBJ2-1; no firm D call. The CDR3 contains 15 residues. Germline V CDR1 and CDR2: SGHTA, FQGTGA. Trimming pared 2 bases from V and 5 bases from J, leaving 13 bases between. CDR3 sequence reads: CASSLGVRANNEQFF. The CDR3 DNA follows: TGTGCCAGCAGCTTAGGGGTACGGGCGAACAATGAGCAGTTCTTC.

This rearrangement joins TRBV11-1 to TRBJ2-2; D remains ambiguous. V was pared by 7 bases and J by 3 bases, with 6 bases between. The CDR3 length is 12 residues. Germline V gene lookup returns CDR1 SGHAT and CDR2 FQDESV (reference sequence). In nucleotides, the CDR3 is TGTGCCAGCAACATACACACCGGGGAGCTGTTTTTT. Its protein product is CASNIHTGELFF.

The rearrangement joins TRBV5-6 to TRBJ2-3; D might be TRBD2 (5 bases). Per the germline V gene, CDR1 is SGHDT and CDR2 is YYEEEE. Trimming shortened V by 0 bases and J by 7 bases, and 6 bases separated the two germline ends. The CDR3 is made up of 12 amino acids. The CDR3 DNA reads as TGTGCCAGCAGCTTGGGGAGGAATACGCAGTATTTT. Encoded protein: CASSLGRNTQYF.

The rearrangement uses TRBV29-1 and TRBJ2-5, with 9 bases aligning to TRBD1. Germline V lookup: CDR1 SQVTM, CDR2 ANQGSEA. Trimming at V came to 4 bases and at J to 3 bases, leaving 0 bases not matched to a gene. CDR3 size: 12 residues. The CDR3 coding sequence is TGCAGCGTTGGGGACAGGGAAGAGACCCAGTACTTC. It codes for CSVGDREETQYF.

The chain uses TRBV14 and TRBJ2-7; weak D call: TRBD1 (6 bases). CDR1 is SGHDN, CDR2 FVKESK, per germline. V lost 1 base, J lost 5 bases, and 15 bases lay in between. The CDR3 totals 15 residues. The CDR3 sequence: CASSQGRTVSNEQYF. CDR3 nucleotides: TGTGCCAGCAGCCAAGGAAGGACAGTCTCAAACGAGCAGTACTTC. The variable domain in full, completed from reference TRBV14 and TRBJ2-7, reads EAGVTQFPSHSVIEKGQTVTLRCDPISGHDNLYWYRRVMGKEIKFLLHFVKESKQDESGMPNNRFLAERTGGTYSTLKVQPAELEDSGVYFCASSQGRTVSNEQYFGPGTRLTVT.

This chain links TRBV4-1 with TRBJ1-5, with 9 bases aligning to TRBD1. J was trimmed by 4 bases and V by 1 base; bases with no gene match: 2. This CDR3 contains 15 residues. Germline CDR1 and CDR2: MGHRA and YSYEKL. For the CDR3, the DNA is TGCGCCAGCAGCCAAGGGACAGGGGTAAATCAGCCCCAGCATTTT. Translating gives CASSQGTGVNQPQHF.

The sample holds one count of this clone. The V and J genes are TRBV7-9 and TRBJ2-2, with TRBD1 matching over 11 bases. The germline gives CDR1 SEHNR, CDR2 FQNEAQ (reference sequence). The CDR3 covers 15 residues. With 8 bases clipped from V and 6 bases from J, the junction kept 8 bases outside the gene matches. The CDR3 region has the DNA TGTGCCAGCTTGGGGACAGGGGGACCCGCCGGGGAGCTGTTTTTT. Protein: CASLGTGGPAGELFF.

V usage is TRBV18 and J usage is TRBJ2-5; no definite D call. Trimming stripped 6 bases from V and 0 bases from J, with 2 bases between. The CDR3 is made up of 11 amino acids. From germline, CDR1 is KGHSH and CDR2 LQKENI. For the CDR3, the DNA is TGTGCCAGCTCGTACCAAGAGACCCAGTACTTC. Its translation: CASSYQETQYF.

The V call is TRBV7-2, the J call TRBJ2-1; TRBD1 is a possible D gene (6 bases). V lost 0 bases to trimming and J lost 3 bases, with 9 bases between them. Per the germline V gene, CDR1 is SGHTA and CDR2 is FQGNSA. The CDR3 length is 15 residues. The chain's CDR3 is CASSLAGAIYNEQFF. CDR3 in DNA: TGTGCCAGCAGCTTAGCGGGGGCCATCTACAATGAGCAGTTCTTC.

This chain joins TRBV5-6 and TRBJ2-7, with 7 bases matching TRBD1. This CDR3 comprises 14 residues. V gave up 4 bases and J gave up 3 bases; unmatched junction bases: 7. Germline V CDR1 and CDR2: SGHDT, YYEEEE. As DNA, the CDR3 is TGTGCCAGCAGCCTTCAGACAGGGCGCTACGAGCAGTACTTC. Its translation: CASSLQTGRYEQYF.

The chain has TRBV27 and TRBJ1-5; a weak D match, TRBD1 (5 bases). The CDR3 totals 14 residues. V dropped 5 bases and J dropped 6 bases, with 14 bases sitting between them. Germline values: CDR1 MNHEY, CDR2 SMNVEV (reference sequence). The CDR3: CASSALGAGQPQHF. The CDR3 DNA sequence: TGTGCCAGCAGTGCCTTAGGGGCGGGTCAGCCCCAGCATTTT.